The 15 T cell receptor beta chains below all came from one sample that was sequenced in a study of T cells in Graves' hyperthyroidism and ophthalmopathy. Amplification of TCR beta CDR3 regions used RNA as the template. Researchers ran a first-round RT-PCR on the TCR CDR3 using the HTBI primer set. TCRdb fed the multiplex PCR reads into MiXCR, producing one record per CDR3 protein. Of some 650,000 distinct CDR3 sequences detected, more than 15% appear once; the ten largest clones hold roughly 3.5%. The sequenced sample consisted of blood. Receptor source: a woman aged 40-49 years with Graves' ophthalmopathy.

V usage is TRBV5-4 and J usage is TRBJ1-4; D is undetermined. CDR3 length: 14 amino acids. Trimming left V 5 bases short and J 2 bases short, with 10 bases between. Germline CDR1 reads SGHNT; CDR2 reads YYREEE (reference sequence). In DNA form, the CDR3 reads TGTGCCAGCAGACCGGGAGGGACTAATGAAAAACTGTTTTTT. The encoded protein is CASRPGGTNEKLFF.

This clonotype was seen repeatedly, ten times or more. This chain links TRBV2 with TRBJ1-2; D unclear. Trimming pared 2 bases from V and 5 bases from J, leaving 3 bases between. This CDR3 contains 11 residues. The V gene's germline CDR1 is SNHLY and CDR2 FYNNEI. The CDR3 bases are TGTGCCAGCAGTGAACAGTATGGCTACACCTTC. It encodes CASSEQYGYTF.

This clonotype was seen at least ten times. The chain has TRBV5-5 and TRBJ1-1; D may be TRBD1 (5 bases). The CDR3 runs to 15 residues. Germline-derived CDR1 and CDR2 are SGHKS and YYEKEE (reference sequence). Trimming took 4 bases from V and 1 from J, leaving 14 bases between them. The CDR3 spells CASSVDSATNTEAFF. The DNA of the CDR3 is TGTGCCAGCAGCGTTGACAGTGCTACGAACACTGAAGCTTTCTTT.

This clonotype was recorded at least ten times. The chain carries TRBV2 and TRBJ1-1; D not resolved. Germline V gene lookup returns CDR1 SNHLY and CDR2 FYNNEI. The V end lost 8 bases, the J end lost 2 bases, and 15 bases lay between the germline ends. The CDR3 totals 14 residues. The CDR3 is CASGMTEGNTEAFF. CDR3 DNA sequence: TGTGCCAGCGGGATGACTGAGGGAAACACTGAAGCTTTCTTT.

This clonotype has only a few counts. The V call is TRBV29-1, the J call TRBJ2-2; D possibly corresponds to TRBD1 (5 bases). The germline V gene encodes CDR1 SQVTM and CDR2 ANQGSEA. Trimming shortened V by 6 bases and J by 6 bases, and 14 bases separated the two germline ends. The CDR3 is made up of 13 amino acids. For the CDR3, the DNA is TGCAGCGTGGACCAGGGTTGGCCCGGGGAGCTGTTTTTT. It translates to CSVDQGWPGELFF.

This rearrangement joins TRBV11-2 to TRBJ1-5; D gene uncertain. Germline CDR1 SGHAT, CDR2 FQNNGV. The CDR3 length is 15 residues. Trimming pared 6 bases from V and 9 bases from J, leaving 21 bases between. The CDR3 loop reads CASSSLIGGIGPQHF. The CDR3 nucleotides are TGTGCCAGCAGTTCGCTCATTGGAGGGATTGGGCCCCAGCATTTT.

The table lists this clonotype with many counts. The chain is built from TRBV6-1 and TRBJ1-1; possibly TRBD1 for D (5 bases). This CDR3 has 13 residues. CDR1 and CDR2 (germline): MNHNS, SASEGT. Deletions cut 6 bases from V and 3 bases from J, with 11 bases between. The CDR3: CASSMEGDTEAFF. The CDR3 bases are TGTGCCAGCAGCATGGAAGGGGACACTGAAGCTTTCTTT.

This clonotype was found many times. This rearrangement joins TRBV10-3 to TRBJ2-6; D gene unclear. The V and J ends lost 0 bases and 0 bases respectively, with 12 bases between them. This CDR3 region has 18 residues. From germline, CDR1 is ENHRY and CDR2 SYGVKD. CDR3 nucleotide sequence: TGTGCCATCAGTGAGTCGAGCCCAGCAAGCTCTGGGGCCAACGTCCTGACTTTC. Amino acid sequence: CAISESSPASSGANVLTF.

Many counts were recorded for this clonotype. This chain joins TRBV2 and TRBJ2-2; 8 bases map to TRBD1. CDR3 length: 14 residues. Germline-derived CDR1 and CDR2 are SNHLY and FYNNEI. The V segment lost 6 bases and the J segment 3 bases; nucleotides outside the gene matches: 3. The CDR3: CASSDRGDTGELFF. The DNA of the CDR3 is TGTGCCAGCAGCGACAGGGGCGACACCGGGGAGCTGTTTTTT.

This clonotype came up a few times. The CDR3 sequence: CASSTHPLLAEVEYF. Written as DNA, the CDR3 is TGTGCCAGCAGTACCCACCCGCTACTAGCGGAGGTTGAGTATTTT. This chain links TRBV27 with TRBJ2-3, with 8 bases lining up with TRBD2. This CDR3 region has 15 residues. Germline CDR1 MNHEY, CDR2 SMNVEV (reference sequence). Unmatched junction bases numbered 17, after V lost 5 bases and J lost 13 bases.

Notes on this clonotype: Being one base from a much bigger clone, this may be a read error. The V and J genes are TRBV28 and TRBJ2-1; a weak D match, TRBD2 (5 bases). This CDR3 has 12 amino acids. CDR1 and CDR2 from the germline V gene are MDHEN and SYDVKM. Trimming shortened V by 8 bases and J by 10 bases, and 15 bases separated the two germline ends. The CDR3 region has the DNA TGTGCCAGCGGTTCCTCGTCGGGGGAGCAGTTCTTC. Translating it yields CASGSSSGEQFF. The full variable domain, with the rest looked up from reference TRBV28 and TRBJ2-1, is DVKVTQSSRYLVKRTGEKVFLECVQDMDHENMFWYRQDPGLGLRLIYFSYDVKMKEKGDIPEGYSVSREKKERFSLILESASTNQTSMYLCASGSSSGEQFFGPGTRLTVL.

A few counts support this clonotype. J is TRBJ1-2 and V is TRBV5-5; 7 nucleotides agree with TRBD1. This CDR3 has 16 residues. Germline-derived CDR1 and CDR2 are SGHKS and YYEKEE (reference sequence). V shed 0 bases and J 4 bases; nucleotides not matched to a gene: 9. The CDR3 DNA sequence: TGTGCCAGCAGCTTGGTTGGGACAGACACGACCTATGGCTACACCTTC. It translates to CASSLVGTDTTYGYTF.

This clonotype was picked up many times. For the CDR3, the DNA is TGCAGTGCAACGGGACTAGCGGGTTGGGATACGCAGTATTTT. It encodes CSATGLAGWDTQYF. The chain combines TRBV20-1 with TRBJ2-3, with 12 bases lining up with TRBD2. Per germline, CDR1 DFQATT and CDR2 SNEGSKA (reference sequence). V lost 6 bases, J lost 6 bases, and 7 bases stayed unmatched. CDR3 size: 14 residues.

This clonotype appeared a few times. CDR3 nucleotides: TGTGCCAGCAGCTGGAGGCCCGGTTGGCTGAATGGCGCCGGTACGCAGTATTTT. Translation: CASSWRPGWLNGAGTQYF. The chain combines TRBV7-2 with TRBJ2-3; TRBD2 is a possible D gene (5 bases). Germline V CDR1 and CDR2: SGHTA, FQGNSA. Trimming shortened V by 4 bases and J by 8 bases, and 28 bases separated the two germline ends. CDR3 size: 18 residues.

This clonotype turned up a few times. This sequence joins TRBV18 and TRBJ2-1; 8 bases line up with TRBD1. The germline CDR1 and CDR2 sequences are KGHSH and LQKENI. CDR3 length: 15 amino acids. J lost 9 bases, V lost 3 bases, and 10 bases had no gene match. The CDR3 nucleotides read TGTGCCAGCTCACCTTGGCAGGGGGCGACGAGTGAGCAGTTCTTC. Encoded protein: CASSPWQGATSEQFF.